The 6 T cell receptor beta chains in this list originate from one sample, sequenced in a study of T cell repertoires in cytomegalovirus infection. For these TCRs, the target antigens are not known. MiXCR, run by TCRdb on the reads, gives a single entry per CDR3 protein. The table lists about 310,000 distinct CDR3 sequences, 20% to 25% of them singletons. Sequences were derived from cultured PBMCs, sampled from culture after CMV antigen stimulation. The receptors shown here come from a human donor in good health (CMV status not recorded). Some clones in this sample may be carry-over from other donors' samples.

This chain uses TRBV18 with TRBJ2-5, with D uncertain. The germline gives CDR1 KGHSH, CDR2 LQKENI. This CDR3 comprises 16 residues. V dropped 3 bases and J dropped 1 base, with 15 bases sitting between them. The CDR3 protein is CASSPAIDPLQETQYF. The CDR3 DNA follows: TGTGCCAGCTCACCCGCAATAGATCCTCTCCAAGAGACCCAGTACTTC.

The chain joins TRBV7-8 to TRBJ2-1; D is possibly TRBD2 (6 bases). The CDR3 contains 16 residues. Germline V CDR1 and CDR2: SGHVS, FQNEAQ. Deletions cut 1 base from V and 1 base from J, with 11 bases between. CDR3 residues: CASSLVERASYNEQFF. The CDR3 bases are TGTGCCAGCAGCTTAGTTGAGCGGGCTTCCTACAATGAGCAGTTCTTC.

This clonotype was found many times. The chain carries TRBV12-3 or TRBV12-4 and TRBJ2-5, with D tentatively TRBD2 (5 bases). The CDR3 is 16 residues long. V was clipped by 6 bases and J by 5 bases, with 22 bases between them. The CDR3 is CASRPTHSGARETQYF. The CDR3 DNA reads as TGTGCCAGCAGACCAACTCACAGCGGTGCTCGGGAGACCCAGTACTTC.

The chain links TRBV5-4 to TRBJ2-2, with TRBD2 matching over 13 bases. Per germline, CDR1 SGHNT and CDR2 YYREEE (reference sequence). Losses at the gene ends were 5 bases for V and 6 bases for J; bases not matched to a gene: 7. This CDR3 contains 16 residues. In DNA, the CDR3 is TGTGCCAGCAGAACCCCTGGACTAGCGGGAGCCGGGGAGCTGTTTTTT. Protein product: CASRTPGLAGAGELFF.

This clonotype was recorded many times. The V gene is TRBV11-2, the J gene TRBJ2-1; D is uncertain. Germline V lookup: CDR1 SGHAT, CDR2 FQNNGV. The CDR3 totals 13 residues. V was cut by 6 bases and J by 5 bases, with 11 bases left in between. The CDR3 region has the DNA TGTGCCAGCAGTTGGACGGCCAACAATGAGCAGTTCTTC. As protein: CASSWTANNEQFF. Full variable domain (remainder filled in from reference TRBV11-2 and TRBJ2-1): EAGVAQSPRYKIIEKRQSVAFWCNPISGHATLYWYQQILGQGPKLLIQFQNNGVVDDSQLPKDRFSAERLKGVDSTLKIQPAKLEDSAVYLCASSWTANNEQFFGPGTRLTVL.

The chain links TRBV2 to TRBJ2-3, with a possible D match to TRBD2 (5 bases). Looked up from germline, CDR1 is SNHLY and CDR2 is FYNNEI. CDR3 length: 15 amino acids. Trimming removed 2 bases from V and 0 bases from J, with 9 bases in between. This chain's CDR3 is CASSESSGSTDTQYF. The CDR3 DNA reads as TGTGCCAGCAGTGAATCCAGCGGAAGCACAGATACGCAGTATTTT.